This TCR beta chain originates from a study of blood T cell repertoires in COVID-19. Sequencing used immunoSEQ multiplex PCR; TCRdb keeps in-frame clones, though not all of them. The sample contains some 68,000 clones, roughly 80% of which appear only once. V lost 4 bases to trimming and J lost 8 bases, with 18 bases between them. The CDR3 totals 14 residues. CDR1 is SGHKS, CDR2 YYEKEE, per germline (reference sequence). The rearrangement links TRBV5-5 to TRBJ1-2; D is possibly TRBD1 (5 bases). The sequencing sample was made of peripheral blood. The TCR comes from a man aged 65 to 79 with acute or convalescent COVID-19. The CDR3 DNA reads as TGTGCCAGCAGCGGGGCCCTTAGCATAGCAGGCTACACCTTC. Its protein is CASSGALSIAGYTF.